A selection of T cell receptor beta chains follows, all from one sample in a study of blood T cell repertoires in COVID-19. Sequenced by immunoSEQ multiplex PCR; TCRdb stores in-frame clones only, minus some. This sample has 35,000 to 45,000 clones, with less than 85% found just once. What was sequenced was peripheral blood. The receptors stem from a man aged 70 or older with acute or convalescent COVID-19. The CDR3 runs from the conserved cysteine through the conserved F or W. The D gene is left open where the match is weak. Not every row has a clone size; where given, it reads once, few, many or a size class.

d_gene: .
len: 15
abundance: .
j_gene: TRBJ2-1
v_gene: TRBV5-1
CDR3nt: TGCGCCAGCGCTTTGGCGGGCCTCTCCTACAATGAGCAGTTCTTC
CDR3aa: CASALAGLSYNEQFF

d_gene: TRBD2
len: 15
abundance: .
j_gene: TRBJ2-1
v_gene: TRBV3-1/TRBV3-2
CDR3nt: TGTGCCAGCAGTCCGACTAGCGGGAGCTACAATGAGCAGTTCTTC
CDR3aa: CASSPTSGSYNEQFF

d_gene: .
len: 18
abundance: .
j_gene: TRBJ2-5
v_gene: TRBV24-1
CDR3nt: TGTGCCACCAGTTCCACCCAGGCCCAGGCGAAGTACCAAGAGACCCAGTACTTC
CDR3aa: CATSSTQAQAKYQETQYF

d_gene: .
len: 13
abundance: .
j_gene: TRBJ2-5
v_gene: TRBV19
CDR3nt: TGTGCCAGTAGTATCGGGGGACGGGAGACCCAGTACTTC
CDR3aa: CASSIGGRETQYF

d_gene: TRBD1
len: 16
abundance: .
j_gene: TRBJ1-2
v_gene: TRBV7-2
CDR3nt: TGTGCCAGCAGCGGAGGGACAGGGGCTTTTAACTATGGCTACACCTTC
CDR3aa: CASSGGTGAFNYGYTF

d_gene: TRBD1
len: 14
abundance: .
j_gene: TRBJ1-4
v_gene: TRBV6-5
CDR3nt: TGTGCCAGCAGTCCAGGGGGAACTAATGAAAAACTGTTTTTT
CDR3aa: CASSPGGTNEKLFF

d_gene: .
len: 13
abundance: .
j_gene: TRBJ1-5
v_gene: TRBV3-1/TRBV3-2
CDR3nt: TGTGCCAGCAGCCGTATTCTAGATCAGCCCCAGCATTTT
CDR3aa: CASSRILDQPQHF

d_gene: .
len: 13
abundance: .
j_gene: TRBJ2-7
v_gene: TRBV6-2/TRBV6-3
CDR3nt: TGTGCCAGCAGTCCGGGATTCTCCTACGAGCAGTACTTC
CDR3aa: CASSPGFSYEQYF

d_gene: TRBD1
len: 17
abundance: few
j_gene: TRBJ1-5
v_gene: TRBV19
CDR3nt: TGTGCCAGTAGTAAAGTGGACAGGACTTATAGCAATCAGCCCCAGCATTTT
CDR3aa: CASSKVDRTYSNQPQHF

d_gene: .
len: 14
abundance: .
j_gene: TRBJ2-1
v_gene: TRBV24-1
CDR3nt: TGTGCCACCAGTGACCCTACTAGTTCGGCTGAGCAGTTCTTC
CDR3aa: CATSDPTSSAEQFF

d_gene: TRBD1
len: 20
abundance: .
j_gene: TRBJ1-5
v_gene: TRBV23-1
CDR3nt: TGCGCCAGCAGTCAATCGGAGGGACAGCCACCCCTGTATAGCAATCAGCCCCAGCATTTT
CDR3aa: CASSQSEGQPPLYSNQPQHF

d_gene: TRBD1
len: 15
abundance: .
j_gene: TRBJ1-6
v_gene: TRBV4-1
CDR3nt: TGCGCCAGCAGCCAAACAGGGGCCAATATTTCACCCCTCCACTTT
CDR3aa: CASSQTGANISPLHF

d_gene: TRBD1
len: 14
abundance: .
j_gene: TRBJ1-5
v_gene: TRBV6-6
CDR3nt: TGTGCCAGCAGTTCTCAGGGGGCTGGGCAGCCCCAGCATTTT
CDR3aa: CASSSQGAGQPQHF

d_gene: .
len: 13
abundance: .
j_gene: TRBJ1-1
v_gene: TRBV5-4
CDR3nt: TGTGCCAGCAGCTGGGAGTCGTACACTGAAGCTTTCTTT
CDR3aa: CASSWESYTEAFF

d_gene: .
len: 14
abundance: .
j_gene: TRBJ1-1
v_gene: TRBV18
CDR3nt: TGTGCCAGCTCACCAAGAGATAGGGGGACTGAAGCTTTCTTT
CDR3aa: CASSPRDRGTEAFF

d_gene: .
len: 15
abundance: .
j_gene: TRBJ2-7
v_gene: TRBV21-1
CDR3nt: TGTGCCAGCAGCTCAATGGGGGACAGAGACTACGAGCAGTACTTC
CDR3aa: CASSSMGDRDYEQYF

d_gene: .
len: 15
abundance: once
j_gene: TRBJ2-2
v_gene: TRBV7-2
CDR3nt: TGTGCCAGCAGCTTAGGGACTCTCCAAGGCGGGGAGCTGTTTTTT
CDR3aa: CASSLGTLQGGELFF

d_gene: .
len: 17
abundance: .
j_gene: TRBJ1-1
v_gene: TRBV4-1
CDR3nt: TGCGCCAGCAGCCAAGAACCCCCCTGGCAGGGTAACACTGAAGCTTTCTTT
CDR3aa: CASSQEPPWQGNTEAFF

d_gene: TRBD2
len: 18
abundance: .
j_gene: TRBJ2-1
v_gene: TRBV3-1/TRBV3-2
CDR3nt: TGTGCCAGCAGCCAACTTGAATACGGGCGGGAGGTGGGGAATGAGCAGTTCTTC
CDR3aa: CASSQLEYGREVGNEQFF

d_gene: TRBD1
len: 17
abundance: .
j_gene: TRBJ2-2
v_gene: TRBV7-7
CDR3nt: TGTGCTAGCAGCCCTTCCTGGACAGGGGGAAACACCGGGGAGCTGTTTTTT
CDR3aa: CASSPSWTGGNTGELFF

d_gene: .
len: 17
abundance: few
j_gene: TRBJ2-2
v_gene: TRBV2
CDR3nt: TGTGCCAGCAGTGAAGCAGAAGACAGGCCTAACACCGGGGAGCTGTTTTTT
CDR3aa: CASSEAEDRPNTGELFF

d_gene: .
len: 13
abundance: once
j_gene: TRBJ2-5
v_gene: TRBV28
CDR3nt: TGTGCCTGCGGCGTGTCAGTCGGCGGGACCCAGTACTTC
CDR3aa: CACGVSVGGTQYF

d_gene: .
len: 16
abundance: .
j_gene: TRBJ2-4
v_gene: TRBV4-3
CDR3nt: TGCGCCAGCAGCCAAGAATCCGGGGGTGGCAAAAACATTCAGTACTTC
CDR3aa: CASSQESGGGKNIQYF

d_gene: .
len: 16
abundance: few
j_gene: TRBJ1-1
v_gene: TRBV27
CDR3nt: TGTGCCAGCAGTCCCCTATTGAGCGGGACGAACACTGAAGCTTTCTTT
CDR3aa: CASSPLLSGTNTEAFF

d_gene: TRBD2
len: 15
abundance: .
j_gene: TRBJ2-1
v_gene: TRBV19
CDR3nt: TGTGCCAGTAGTTATAGCGGGAGCTCCTACAATGAGCAGTTCTTC
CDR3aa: CASSYSGSSYNEQFF

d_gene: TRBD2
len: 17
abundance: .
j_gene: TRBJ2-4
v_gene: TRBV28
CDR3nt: TGTGCCAGCACCGGGGGACTAGCGGGAGGGGCCAAAAACATTCAGTACTTC
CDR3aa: CASTGGLAGGAKNIQYF

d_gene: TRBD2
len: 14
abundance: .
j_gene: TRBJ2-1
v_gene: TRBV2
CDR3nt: TGTGCCAGCAGTGAAGGACTAGCGGGAGTGTTCCTGTTCTTC
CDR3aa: CASSEGLAGVFLFF

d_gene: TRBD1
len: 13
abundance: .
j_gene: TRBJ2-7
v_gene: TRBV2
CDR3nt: TGTGCCAGAACAGGGGTGAGCTCCTACGAGCAGTACTTC
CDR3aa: CARTGVSSYEQYF

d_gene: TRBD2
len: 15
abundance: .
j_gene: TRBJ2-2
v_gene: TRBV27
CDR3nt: TGTGCCAGCAGTTTACGACTAGCGGGAGTTGGGGAGCTGTTTTTT
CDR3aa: CASSLRLAGVGELFF

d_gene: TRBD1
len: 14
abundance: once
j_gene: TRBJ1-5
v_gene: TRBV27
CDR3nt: TGTGCCAGCAGTCAAGGACAGGGCAATCAGCCCCAGCATTTT
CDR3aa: CASSQGQGNQPQHF

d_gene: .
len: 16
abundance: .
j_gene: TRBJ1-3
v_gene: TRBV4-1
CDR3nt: TGCGCCAGCAGCCAAGCCCCGACGGGGAACGGAAACACCATATATTTT
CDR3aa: CASSQAPTGNGNTIYF

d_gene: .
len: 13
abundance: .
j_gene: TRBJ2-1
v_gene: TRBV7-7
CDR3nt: TGTGCTAGCAGCTTAGGCAGCTACAATGAGCAGTTCTTC
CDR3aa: CASSLGSYNEQFF

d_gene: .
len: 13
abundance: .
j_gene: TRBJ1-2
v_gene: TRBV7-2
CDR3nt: TGTGCCAGCAGTCGGAGAGAGGGCGATATCTACACCTTC
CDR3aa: CASSRREGDIYTF

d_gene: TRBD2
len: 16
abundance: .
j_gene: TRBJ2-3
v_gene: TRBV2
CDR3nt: TGTGCCAGCGCAGATGGACTAGCGGGGTTCACAGATACGCAGTATTTT
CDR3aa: CASADGLAGFTDTQYF

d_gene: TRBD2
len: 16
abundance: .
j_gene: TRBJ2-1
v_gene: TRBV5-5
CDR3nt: TGTGCCAGCAGCTCTTGGACTAGCGGGAGGGCCGATGAGCAGTTCTTC
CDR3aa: CASSSWTSGRADEQFF

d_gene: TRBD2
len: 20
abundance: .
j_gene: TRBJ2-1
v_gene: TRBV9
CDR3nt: TGTGCCAGCAGCACCCGATGGACTAGCGGGAGGGCCGACCAAAAAAATGAGCAGTTCTTC
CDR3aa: CASSTRWTSGRADQKNEQFF

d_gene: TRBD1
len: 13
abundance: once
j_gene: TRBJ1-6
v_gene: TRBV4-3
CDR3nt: TGCGCCAGCAGCCAGGACAGGGAAGGGCCCCTCCACTTT
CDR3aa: CASSQDREGPLHF

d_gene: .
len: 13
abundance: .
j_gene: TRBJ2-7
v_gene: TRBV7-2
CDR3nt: TGTGCCAGCAGCCTAGTACAGTCCTACGAGCAGTACTTC
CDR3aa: CASSLVQSYEQYF

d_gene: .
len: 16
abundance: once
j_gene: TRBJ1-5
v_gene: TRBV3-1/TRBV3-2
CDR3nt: TGTGCCAGCAGCCAAGCCGGGGGGGCCGGCAATCAGCCCCAGCATTTT
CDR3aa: CASSQAGGAGNQPQHF

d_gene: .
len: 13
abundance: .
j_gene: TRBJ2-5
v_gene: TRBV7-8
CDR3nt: TGTGCCAGCAGCTTAAGACAGAAAGAGACCCAGTACTTC
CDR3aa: CASSLRQKETQYF

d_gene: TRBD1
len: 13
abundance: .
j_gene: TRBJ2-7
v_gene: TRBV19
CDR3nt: TGTGCCAGTAGTGAACAGGGGGCGAGGGAGCAGTACTTC
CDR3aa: CASSEQGAREQYF

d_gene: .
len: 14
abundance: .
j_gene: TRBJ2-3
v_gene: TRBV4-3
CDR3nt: TGCGCCAGCAGCCGCGGTTCTAGCACAGATACGCAGTATTTT
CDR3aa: CASSRGSSTDTQYF

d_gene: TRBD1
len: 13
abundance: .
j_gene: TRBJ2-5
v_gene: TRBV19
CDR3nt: TGTGCCAGTGGTGGACAGGGCGGCGAGACCCAGTACTTC
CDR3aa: CASGGQGGETQYF

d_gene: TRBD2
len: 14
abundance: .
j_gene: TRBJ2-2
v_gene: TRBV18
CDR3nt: TGTGCCAGCTCACCAACTAGCGCCGCCGGGGAGCTGTTTTTT
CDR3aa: CASSPTSAAGELFF

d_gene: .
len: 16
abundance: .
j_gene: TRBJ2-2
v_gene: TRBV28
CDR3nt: TGTGCCAGCAGTTTTTGGCAATCGACGAACACCGGGGAGCTGTTTTTT
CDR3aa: CASSFWQSTNTGELFF

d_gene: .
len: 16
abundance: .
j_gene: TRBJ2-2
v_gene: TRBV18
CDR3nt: TGTGCCAGCTCACCACCGTCCGTAGCGAACACCGGGGAGCTGTTTTTT
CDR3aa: CASSPPSVANTGELFF

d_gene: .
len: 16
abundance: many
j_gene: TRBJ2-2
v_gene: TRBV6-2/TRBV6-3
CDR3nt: TGTGCCAGCAGTACAAGACAGGGGAGGGACACCGGGGAGCTGTTTTTT
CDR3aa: CASSTRQGRDTGELFF

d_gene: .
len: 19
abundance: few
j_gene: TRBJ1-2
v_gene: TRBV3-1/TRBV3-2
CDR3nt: TGTGCCAGCAGCTCCCGAACGAGGTCCCACCAAACGTATAACTATGGCTACACCTTC
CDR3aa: CASSSRTRSHQTYNYGYTF

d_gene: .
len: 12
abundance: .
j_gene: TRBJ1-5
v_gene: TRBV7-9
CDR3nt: TGTGCCAGCAGCTTAACAGATCAGCCCCAGCATTTT
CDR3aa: CASSLTDQPQHF

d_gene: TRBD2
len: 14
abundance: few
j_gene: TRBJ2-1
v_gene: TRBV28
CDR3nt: TGTGCCAGCAGTCCCGGACTAGCGGGCAATGAGCAGTTCTTC
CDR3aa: CASSPGLAGNEQFF

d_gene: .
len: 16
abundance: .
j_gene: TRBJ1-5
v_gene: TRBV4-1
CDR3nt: TGCGCCAGCAGCCCTGGGGAGGGGCAGGGCGGCCAGCCCCAGCATTTT
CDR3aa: CASSPGEGQGGQPQHF

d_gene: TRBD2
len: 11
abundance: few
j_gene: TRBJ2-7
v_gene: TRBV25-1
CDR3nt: TGTGCCACCTCGGGAGGTTACGAGCAGTACTTC
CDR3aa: CATSGGYEQYF

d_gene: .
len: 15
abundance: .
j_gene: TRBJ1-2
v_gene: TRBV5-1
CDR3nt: TGCGCCAGCAGCCTGGACCAGGGCGCTAACTATGGCTACACCTTC
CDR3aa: CASSLDQGANYGYTF

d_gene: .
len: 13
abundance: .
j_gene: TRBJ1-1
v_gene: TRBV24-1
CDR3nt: TGTGCCACCAGTGACGAGATGAACACTGAAGCTTTCTTT
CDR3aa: CATSDEMNTEAFF